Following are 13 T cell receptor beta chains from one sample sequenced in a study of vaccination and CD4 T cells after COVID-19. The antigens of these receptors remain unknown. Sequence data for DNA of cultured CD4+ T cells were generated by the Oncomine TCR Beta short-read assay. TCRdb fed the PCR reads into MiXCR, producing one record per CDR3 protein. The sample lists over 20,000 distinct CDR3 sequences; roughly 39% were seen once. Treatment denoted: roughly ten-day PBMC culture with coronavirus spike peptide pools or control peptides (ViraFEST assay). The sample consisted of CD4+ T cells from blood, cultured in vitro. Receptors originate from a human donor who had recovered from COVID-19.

The CDR3 DNA is TGTGCCAGCAGGCAGACAGGGGACCGCTACGAGCAGTACTTC. It codes for CASRQTGDRYEQYF. V gene TRBV6-1 combines with J gene TRBJ2-7; 8 positions agree with TRBD1. V was pared by 6 bases and J by 3 bases, with 7 bases of the junction left unmatched. CDR3 length equals 14 residues. CDR1 and CDR2 from the germline V gene are MNHNS and SASEGT.

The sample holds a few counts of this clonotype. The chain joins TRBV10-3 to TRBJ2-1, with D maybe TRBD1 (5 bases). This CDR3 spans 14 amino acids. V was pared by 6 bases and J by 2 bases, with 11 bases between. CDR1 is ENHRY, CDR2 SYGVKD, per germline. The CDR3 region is CAISPRETYNEQFF. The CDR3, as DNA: TGTGCCATCAGCCCCAGGGAAACCTACAATGAGCAGTTCTTC.

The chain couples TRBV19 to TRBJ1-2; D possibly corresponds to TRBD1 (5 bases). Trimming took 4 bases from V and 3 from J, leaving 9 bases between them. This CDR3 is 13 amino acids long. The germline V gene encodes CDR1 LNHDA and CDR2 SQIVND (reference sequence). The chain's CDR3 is CASSTRGDYGYTF. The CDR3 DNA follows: TGTGCCAGTAGTACGAGGGGCGACTATGGCTACACCTTC.

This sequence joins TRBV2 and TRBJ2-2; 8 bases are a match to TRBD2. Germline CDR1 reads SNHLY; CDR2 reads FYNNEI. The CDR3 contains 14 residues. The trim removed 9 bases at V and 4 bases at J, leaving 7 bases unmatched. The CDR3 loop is CASCSGEGTGELFF. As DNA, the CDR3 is TGTGCCAGTTGTAGCGGGGAGGGCACCGGGGAGCTGTTTTTT.

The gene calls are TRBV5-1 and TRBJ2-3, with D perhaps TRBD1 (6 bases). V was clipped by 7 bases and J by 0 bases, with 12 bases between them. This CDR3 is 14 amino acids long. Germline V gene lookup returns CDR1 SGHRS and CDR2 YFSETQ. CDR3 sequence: CASQQGPSTDTQYF. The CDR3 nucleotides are TGCGCCAGCCAACAGGGACCCAGCACAGATACGCAGTATTTT.

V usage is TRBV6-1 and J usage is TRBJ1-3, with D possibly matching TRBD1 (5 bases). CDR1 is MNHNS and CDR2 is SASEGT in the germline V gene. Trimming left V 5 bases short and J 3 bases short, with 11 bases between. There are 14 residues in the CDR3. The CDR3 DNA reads TGTGCCAGCAGTACAGAGGGGTATGGAAACACCATATATTTT. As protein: CASSTEGYGNTIYF.

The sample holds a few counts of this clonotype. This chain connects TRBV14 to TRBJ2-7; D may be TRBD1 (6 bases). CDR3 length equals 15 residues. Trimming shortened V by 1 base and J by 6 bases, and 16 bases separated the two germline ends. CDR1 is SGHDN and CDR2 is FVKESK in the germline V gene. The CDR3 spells CASSQVGAEGSEQYF. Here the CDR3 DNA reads TGTGCCAGCAGCCAAGTGGGGGCCGAGGGGAGCGAGCAGTACTTC.

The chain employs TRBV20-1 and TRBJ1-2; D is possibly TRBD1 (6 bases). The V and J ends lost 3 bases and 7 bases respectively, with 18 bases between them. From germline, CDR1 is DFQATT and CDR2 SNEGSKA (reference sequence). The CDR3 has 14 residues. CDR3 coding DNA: TGCAGTGCTAGTCGCCCAGGGGAGATGGGTGGCTACACCTTC. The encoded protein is CSASRPGEMGGYTF.

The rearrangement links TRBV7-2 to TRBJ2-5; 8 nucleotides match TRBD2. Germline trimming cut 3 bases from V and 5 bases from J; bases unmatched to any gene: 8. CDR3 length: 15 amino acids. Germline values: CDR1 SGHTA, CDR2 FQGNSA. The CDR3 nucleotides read TGTGCCAGCAGCTTCACGGCGGGCGGGGGGGAGACCCAGTACTTC. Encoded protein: CASSFTAGGGETQYF.

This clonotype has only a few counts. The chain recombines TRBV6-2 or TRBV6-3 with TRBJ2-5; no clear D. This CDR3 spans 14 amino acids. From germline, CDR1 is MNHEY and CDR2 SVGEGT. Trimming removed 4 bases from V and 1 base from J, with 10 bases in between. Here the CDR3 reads CASSSRRFQETQYF. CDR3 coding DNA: TGTGCCAGCAGTTCCCGACGGTTCCAAGAGACCCAGTACTTC.

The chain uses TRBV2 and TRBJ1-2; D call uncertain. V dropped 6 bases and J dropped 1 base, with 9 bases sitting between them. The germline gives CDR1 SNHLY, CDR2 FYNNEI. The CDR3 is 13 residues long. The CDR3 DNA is TGTGCCAGCAGGATGGCTGTTAACTATGGCTACACCTTC. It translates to CASRMAVNYGYTF.

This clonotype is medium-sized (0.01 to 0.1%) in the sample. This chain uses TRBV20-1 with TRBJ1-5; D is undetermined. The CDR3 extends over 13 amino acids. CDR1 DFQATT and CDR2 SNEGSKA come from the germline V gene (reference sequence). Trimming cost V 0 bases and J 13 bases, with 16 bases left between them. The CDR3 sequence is CSARDPSTLRQHF. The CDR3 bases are TGCAGTGCTAGAGATCCCAGTACTCTCAGGCAGCATTTT.

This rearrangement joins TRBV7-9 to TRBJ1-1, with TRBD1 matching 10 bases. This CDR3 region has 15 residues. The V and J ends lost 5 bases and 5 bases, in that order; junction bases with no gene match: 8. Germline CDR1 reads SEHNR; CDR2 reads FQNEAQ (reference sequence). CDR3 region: CASSAPGQGITEAFF. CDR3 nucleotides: TGTGCCAGCAGCGCACCGGGACAGGGGATAACTGAAGCTTTCTTT.